These T cell receptor beta chains were read from a single sample in a study of Ad26.COV2.S vaccination and SARS-CoV-2 variants. Repertoires were generated with immunoSEQ multiplex PCR, while TCRdb's copy carries only in-frame clones and drops some. The data hold 450,000 to 550,000 clones, with roughly 87% observed a single time. The specimen comprised peripheral blood, sampled in a trial of Ad26.COV2.S vaccine versus placebo. These receptor sequences come from a person between 18 and 65 years old who received the Ad26.COV2.S COVID-19 vaccine or a placebo. CDR3s include the opening cysteine and the closing phenylalanine or tryptophan. A D gene is named only where the DNA matches it firmly. Only some rows state a clone size, as once, few, many or a class for expanded clones.

once	TRBV7-2	TRBD1	TRBJ1-5	CASSLSINMGQGFQPQHF	TGTGCCAGCAGCTTGTCAATTAATATGGGACAGGGTTTTCAGCCCCAGCATTTT
NA	TRBV5-1	NA	TRBJ1-2	CASSLAGGHYGYTF	TGCGCCAGCAGCTTGGCCGGCGGCCACTATGGCTACACCTTC
NA	TRBV7-9	NA	TRBJ2-1	CASSLGLGSSYNEQFF	TGTGCCAGCAGCTTAGGACTAGGGAGCTCCTACAATGAGCAGTTCTTC
NA	TRBV12-1	NA	TRBJ2-4	CASRVGPKNIQYF	TGTGCCAGCAGGGTAGGGCCAAAAAACATTCAGTACTTC
once	TRBV15	NA	TRBJ1-6	CATSRGYNSPLHF	TGTGCCACCAGCAGGGGATATAATTCACCCCTCCACTTT
NA	TRBV5-1	TRBD1	TRBJ2-4	CASSLDAATGGGSLFQYF	TGCGCCAGCAGCTTGGACGCCGCCACAGGGGGCGGATCGCTTTTTCAGTACTTC
NA	TRBV3-1/TRBV3-2	TRBD2	TRBJ2-3	CASSQAESTGLAGMTDTQYF	TGTGCCAGCAGCCAAGCCGAGTCCACGGGACTAGCGGGGATGACAGATACGCAGTATTTT
NA	TRBV5-1	NA	TRBJ2-5	CASSRPRDVGETQYF	TGCGCCAGCTCTCGTCCCAGGGACGTGGGGGAGACCCAGTACTTC
NA	TRBV7-8	TRBD2	TRBJ2-1	CASSLGLAGSPYNEQFF	TGTGCCAGCAGCTTAGGACTAGCGGGATCTCCTTACAATGAGCAGTTCTTC
NA	TRBV12-5	NA	TRBJ2-5	CASGLVLGARYHQETQYF	TGTGCTAGTGGTTTGGTACTTGGAGCCAGGTACCACCAAGAGACCCAGTACTTC
NA	TRBV5-1	NA	TRBJ2-1	CASSLGGMSYNEQFF	TGCGCCAGCAGCTTGGGGGGGATGTCCTACAATGAGCAGTTCTTC
NA	TRBV13	NA	TRBJ2-1	CASSLQWPNEQFF	TGTGCCAGCAGCTTACAGTGGCCCAATGAGCAGTTCTTC
NA	TRBV19	NA	TRBJ1-4	CASSPWPGPKEKLFF	TGTGCCAGTAGCCCGTGGCCGGGGCCGAAGGAAAAACTGTTTTTT
few	TRBV7-6	NA	TRBJ1-6	CASSPRQSYNSPLHF	TGTGCCAGCAGCCCCAGACAATCCTATAATTCACCCCTCCACTTT
NA	TRBV29-1	NA	TRBJ1-1	CSGGGPSSFAEAFF	TGCAGCGGTGGGGGGCCGTCATCATTCGCTGAAGCTTTCTTT
NA	TRBV28	NA	TRBJ2-1	CASSLVWGYNEQFF	TGTGCCAGCAGTTTAGTTTGGGGTTACAATGAGCAGTTCTTC
NA	TRBV6-2/TRBV6-3	NA	TRBJ2-1	CASSWQAYFNEQFF	TGTGCCAGCAGTTGGCAAGCCTATTTCAATGAGCAGTTCTTC
NA	TRBV29-1	NA	TRBJ2-1	CSVEGLYFNEQFF	TGCAGCGTTGAAGGACTATATTTCAATGAGCAGTTCTTC
NA	TRBV7-2	NA	TRBJ2-1	CASTRRVNNEQFF	TGTGCCAGCACCAGGAGGGTTAACAATGAGCAGTTCTTC
NA	TRBV18	TRBD1	TRBJ2-1	CASSPGQGAAPFF	TGTGCCAGCTCACCGGGACAGGGGGCGGCTCCGTTCTTC
NA	TRBV5-5	NA	TRBJ2-6	CASSPFLGSPTGANVLTF	TGTGCCAGCAGCCCCTTTCTGGGCAGCCCCACTGGGGCCAACGTCCTGACTTTC
NA	TRBV3-1/TRBV3-2	TRBD1	TRBJ2-2	CASSQEMFRVGQGAAGELFF	TGTGCCAGCAGCCAAGAGATGTTCAGGGTCGGACAGGGGGCCGCCGGGGAGCTGTTTTTT
NA	TRBV9	NA	TRBJ2-1	CASSGEGDQYNEQFF	TGTGCCAGCAGCGGAGAGGGGGACCAGTACAATGAGCAGTTCTTC
NA	TRBV9	TRBD2	TRBJ2-1	CASSVTGTSVNEQFF	TGTGCCAGCAGCGTAACCGGGACTAGCGTCAATGAGCAGTTCTTC
once	TRBV5-1	NA	TRBJ2-5	CASSSQGEETQYF	TGCGCCAGCAGCTCGCAGGGTGAAGAGACCCAGTACTTC
NA	TRBV27	TRBD1	TRBJ2-7	CASRPTQGTVVDYEQYF	TGTGCCAGCAGGCCTACGCAGGGGACAGTAGTAGACTACGAGCAGTACTTC
NA	TRBV5-1	TRBD2	TRBJ2-1	CASSSNSGRAAQQFF	TGCGCCAGCAGCTCTAATAGCGGGAGGGCCGCCCAGCAGTTCTTC
NA	TRBV15	NA	TRBJ2-4	CATGGWENIQYF	TGTGCCACAGGGGGTTGGGAAAACATTCAGTACTTC
NA	TRBV28	TRBD1	TRBJ1-3	CASSSAGTGVLSGNTIYF	TGTGCCAGCAGTTCCGCCGGGACAGGGGTCCTCTCTGGAAACACCATATATTTT
NA	TRBV5-1	NA	TRBJ2-3	CASRAATDTQYF	TGCGCCAGCAGGGCGGCCACAGATACGCAGTATTTT
NA	TRBV2	NA	TRBJ1-5	CASSEEMTSFYQPQHF	TGTGCCAGCAGTGAAGAAATGACGTCTTTTTATCAGCCCCAGCATTTT
NA	TRBV5-1	NA	TRBJ2-1	CASSLGSSGNEQFF	TGCGCCAGCAGCTTAGGGAGTTCGGGAAATGAGCAGTTCTTC
NA	TRBV12-3/TRBV12-4	NA	TRBJ1-3	CASTPAGSGIYF	TGTGCCAGCACCCCGGCCGGCAGCGGCATATATTTT
NA	TRBV5-4	NA	TRBJ2-5	CASSPFEGRETQYF	TGTGCCAGCAGCCCCTTTGAGGGTAGAGAGACCCAGTACTTC
NA	TRBV7-6	NA	TRBJ1-2	CASSLGLGGYTF	TGTGCCAGCAGCTTGGGACTTGGCGGCTACACCTTC
NA	TRBV11-3	NA	TRBJ2-1	CASTTSRDEQFF	TGTGCCAGCACCACTAGCAGGGATGAGCAGTTCTTC
NA	TRBV28	NA	TRBJ1-5	CAGGSNQPQHF	TGTGCTGGAGGCAGCAATCAGCCCCAGCATTTT
NA	TRBV15	NA	TRBJ2-2	CATSRDRRFGELFF	TGTGCCACCAGCAGAGATCGAAGGTTCGGGGAGCTGTTTTTT
once	TRBV19	TRBD2	TRBJ2-3	CASSDPVWREGGRTADTQYF	TGTGCCAGTAGTGATCCGGTGTGGCGGGAGGGAGGGCGAACGGCAGATACGCAGTATTTT
NA	TRBV4-2	NA	TRBJ1-3	CASSQDPRQGNTIYF	TGTGCCAGCAGCCAAGATCCGCGACAGGGAAACACCATATATTTT
NA	TRBV28	NA	TRBJ1-2	CASTLIGGRNRYGYTF	TGTGCCAGCACCTTGATAGGGGGGCGTAATCGGTATGGCTACACCTTC
once	TRBV6-5	TRBD2	TRBJ2-1	CASSYDGTSGYNEQFF	TGTGCCAGCAGTTACGACGGGACTAGCGGTTACAATGAGCAGTTCTTC
NA	TRBV7-2	NA	TRBJ1-6	CASSLDRRRRVLHF	TGTGCCAGCAGCTTAGACAGGCGGCGTCGGGTCCTCCACTTT
once	TRBV4-2	NA	TRBJ2-5	CASSQDGVGFSQETQYF	TGTGCCAGCAGCCAAGATGGGGTGGGTTTTTCCCAAGAGACCCAGTACTTC
once	TRBV10-2	NA	TRBJ2-3	CASRAGSDTQYF	TGCGCCAGCAGGGCGGGGTCAGATACGCAGTATTTT
NA	TRBV9	NA	TRBJ2-3	CASSVVGTDTQYF	TGTGCCAGCAGCGTAGTCGGCACAGATACGCAGTATTTT
NA	TRBV11-3	TRBD2	TRBJ2-5	CASTLGGERKETQYF	TGTGCCAGCACCCTTGGGGGGGAGAGGAAAGAGACCCAGTACTTC
NA	TRBV5-4	NA	TRBJ2-1	CASSRRDASYNEQFF	TGTGCCAGCAGCCGCCGGGACGCATCCTACAATGAGCAGTTCTTC
NA	TRBV20-1	NA	TRBJ2-2	CSASWSGTGELFF	TGCAGTGCTAGTTGGTCAGGAACCGGGGAGCTGTTTTTT
NA	TRBV24-1	NA	TRBJ2-3	CATSELSTDTQYF	TGTGCCACCAGTGAGCTCAGCACAGATACGCAGTATTTT
NA	TRBV28	TRBD1	TRBJ2-7	CASSWIPGQGTYEQYF	TGTGCCAGCAGTTGGATTCCGGGACAGGGCACCTACGAGCAGTACTTC
NA	TRBV28	NA	TRBJ1-6	CASSFGGVGVSPLHF	TGTGCCAGCAGTTTTGGGGGGGTTGGGGTTTCACCCCTCCACTTT
once	TRBV28	TRBD2	TRBJ2-1	CAILPGGGAALRDNEQFF	TGTGCCATCCTACCAGGCGGGGGGGCCGCCCTCCGGGACAATGAGCAGTTCTTC
NA	TRBV9	NA	TRBJ1-1	CASSVQGDTEAFF	TGTGCCAGCAGCGTACAGGGTGACACTGAAGCTTTCTTT
NA	TRBV11-1	NA	TRBJ2-2	CASSLQGYGELFF	TGTGCCAGCAGCTTACAGGGGTACGGGGAGCTGTTTTTT